The clone carrying this T cell receptor (beta chain) was recorded at least ten times. Antigen: not known. V lost 3 bases and J 7 bases, leaving 13 bases between the germline ends. Germline V lookup: CDR1 GTSNPN, CDR2 SVGIG (reference sequence). This CDR3 spans 12 amino acids. TCRdb reprocessed the 5' RACE reads via MiXCR and lists one record per CDR3 protein. The profile shows 85,000 to 100,000 distinct CDR3 sequences, around 3.3% of them singletons. These data are taken from a study of neurological immune-mediated disorders. Study-level findings and limits: The multiple sclerosis repertoire cluster lacked an association with any feature, whether clinical or MRI. Multiple sclerosis, the disease with the least TCR clonal expansion, fell below healthy controls, whereas HTLV-1-associated myelopathy showed the most.

The clonotype comes from a woman between 18 and 29 years old with multiple sclerosis. Sequencing used PBMCs. The chain is built from TRBV30 and TRBJ2-7; D remains unclear. The CDR3 sequence: CAWRGNGHEQYF. The CDR3 DNA is TGTGCCTGGAGAGGGAACGGGCATGAGCAGTACTTC.